The present TCR beta chain was sequenced within a study of T-cell memory formation after mild COVID-19. Barcoded TCR alpha and TCR beta cDNA libraries with UMIs came from 5'RACE using constant-segment primers. TCRdb re-analysed the 5' RACE reads in MiXCR, keeping a single row per CDR3 protein. The table includes 92,000 or so distinct CDR3 sequences, about 16% detected once. V was pared by 2 bases and J by 2 bases, with 12 bases between. Germline V lookup: CDR1 SGHRS, CDR2 YFSETQ. The CDR3 loop spans 15 amino acids. This clonotype was seen only a few times. This clonotype was sampled from a young man who had mild COVID-19 (a few samples of this study predate the infection). Cell type and time point are not known. Material: PBMCs or a T cell subset sorted from them (not recorded which). The gene calls are TRBV5-1 and TRBJ2-3; the D gene is possibly TRBD2 (5 bases). The CDR3 sequence: CASSFDGEDTDTQYF. The CDR3 DNA follows: TGCGCCAGCAGCTTCGACGGGGAAGACACAGATACGCAGTATTTT.